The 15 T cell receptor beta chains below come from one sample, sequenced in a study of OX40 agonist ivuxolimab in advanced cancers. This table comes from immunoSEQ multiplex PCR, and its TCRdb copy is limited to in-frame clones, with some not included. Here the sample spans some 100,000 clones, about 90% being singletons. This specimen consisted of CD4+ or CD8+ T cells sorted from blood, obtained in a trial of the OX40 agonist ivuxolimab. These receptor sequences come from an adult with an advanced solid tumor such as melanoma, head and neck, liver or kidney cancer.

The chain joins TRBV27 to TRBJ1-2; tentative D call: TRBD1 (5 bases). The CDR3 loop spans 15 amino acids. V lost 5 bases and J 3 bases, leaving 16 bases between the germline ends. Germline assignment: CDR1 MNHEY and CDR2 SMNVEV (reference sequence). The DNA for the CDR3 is TGTGCCAGCAGTACAGGACTGGGAACCTACTATGGCTACACCTTC. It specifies CASSTGLGTYYGYTF.

The chain's CDR3 is CASSRRTGTANTGELFF. Here the CDR3 DNA reads TGTGCCAGTAGTAGGAGAACCGGGACAGCAAACACCGGGGAGCTGTTTTTT. The chain recombines TRBV19 with TRBJ2-2; the match to TRBD1 covers 7 bases. The junction had 10 bases not matched to a gene; V was cut back by 4 bases and J by 2 bases. The CDR3 totals 17 residues. The V gene's germline CDR1 is LNHDA and CDR2 SQIVND (reference sequence).

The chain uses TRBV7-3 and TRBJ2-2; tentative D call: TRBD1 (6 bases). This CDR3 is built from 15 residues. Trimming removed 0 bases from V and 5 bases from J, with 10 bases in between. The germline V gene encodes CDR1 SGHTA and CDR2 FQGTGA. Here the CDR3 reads CASSLTRGRTGELFF. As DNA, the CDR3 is TGTGCCAGCAGCTTAACCAGGGGAAGGACCGGGGAGCTGTTTTTT.

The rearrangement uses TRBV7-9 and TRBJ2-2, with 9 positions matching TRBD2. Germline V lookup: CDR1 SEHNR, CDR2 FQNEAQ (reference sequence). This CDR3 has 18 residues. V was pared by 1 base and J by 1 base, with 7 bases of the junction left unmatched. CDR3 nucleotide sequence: TGTGCCAGCAGCTTAGATGCCCTTAGCGGGAGGAACACCGGGGAGCTGTTTTTT. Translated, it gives CASSLDALSGRNTGELFF.

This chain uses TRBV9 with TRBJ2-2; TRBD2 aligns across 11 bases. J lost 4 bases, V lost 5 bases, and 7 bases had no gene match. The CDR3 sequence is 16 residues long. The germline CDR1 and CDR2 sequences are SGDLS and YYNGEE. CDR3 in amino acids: CASRPTSGGGTGELFF. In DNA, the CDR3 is TGTGCCAGCAGACCCACTAGCGGGGGAGGCACCGGGGAGCTGTTTTTT.

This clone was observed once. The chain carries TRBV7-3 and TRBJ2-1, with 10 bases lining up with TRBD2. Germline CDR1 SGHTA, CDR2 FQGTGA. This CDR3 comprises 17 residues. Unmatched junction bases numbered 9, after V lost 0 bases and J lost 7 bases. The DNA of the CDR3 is TGTGCCAGCAGCTTAACCATAGGGCTAGCGGGGGCTAATGAGCAGTTCTTC. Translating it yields CASSLTIGLAGANEQFF. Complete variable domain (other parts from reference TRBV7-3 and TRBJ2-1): GAGVSQTPSNKVTEKGKYVELRCDPISGHTALYWYRQSLGQGPEFLIYFQGTGAADDSGLPNDRFFAVRPEGSVSTLKIQRTERGDSAVYLCASSLTIGLAGANEQFFGPGTRLTVL.

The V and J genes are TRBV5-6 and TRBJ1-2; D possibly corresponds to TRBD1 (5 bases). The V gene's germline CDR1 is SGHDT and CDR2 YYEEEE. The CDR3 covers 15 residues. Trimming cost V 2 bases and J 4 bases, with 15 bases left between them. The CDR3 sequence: CASSLRQPTLYGYTF. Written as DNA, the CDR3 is TGTGCCAGCAGCTTAAGACAGCCTACCCTCTATGGCTACACCTTC.

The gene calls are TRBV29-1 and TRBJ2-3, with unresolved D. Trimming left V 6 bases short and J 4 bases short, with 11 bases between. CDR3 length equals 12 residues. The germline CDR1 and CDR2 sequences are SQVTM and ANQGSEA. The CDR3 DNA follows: TGCAGCGTAGCCTTTGGGTCAGATACGCAGTATTTT. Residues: CSVAFGSDTQYF.

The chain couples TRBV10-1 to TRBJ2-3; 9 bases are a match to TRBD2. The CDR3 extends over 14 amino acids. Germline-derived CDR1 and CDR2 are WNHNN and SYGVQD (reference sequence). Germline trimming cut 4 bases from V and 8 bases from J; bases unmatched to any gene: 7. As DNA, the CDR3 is TGCGCCAGCAGTGGGCACGGGACTAGCCTTACGCAGTATTTT. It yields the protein CASSGHGTSLTQYF.

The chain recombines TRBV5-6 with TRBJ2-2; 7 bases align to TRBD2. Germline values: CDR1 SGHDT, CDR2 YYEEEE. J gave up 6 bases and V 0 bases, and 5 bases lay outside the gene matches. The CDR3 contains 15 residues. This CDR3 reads CASSLGAGRAGELFF. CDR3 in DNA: TGTGCCAGCAGCTTGGGAGCAGGGAGGGCCGGGGAGCTGTTTTTT.

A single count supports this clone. CDR3: CASSGNQRGQNNEQFF. Written as DNA, the CDR3 is TGTGCCAGCAGTGGGAACCAGCGGGGGCAAAACAATGAGCAGTTCTTC. The rearrangement joins TRBV2 to TRBJ2-1; 8 bases fit TRBD2. V lost 4 bases, J lost 5 bases, and 10 bases stayed unmatched. This CDR3 region has 16 residues. Germline V gives CDR1 SNHLY, CDR2 FYNNEI.

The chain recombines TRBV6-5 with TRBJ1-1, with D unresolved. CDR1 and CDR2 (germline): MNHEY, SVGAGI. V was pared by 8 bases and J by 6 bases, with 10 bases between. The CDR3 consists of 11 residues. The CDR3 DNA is TGTGCCAGCGGGCGAGAAGCTGAAGCTTTCTTT. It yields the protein CASGREAEAFF.

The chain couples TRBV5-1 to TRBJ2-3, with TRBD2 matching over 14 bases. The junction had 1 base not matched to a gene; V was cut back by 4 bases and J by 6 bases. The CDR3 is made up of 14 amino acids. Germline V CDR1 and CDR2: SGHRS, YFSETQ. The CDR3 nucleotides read TGCGCCAGCAGCCGGACTAGCGGGAGGGATACGCAGTATTTT. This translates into CASSRTSGRDTQYF.

The CDR3 loop reads CASSAGGGKYF. The DNA of the CDR3 is TGTGCCAGCAGCGCGGGGGGCGGGAAGTACTTC. V usage is TRBV27 and J usage is TRBJ2-7; the match to TRBD2 covers 8 bases. With 6 bases clipped from V and 11 bases from J, the junction kept 6 bases outside the gene matches. Germline V gene data show CDR1 as MNHEY and CDR2 as SMNVEV (reference sequence). CDR3 size: 11 residues.

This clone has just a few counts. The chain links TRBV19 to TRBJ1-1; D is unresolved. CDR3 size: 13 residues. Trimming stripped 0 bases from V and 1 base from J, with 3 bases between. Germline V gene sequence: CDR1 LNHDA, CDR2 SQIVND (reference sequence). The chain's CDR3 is CASSIDRNTEAFF. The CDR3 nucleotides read TGTGCCAGTAGTATAGACAGGAACACTGAAGCTTTCTTT. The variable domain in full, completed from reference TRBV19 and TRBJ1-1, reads DGGITQSPKYLFRKEGQNVTLSCEQNLNHDAMYWYRQDPGQGLRLIYYSQIVNDFQKGDIAEGYSVSREKKESFPLTVTSAQKNPTAFYLCASSIDRNTEAFFGQGTRLTVV.